The clone carrying this TCR beta chain has more than one count but fewer than ten. Semi-nested PCR with Nested Universal Primer A followed constant-region reverse priming of full-length variable regions. TCRdb analysed the 5' RACE reads with MiXCR anew, one entry per CDR3 protein. The table lists about 61,000 distinct CDR3 sequences, approximately 31% of them singletons. The CDR3 sequence is 15 residues long. The V and J ends lost 5 bases and 3 bases respectively, with 13 bases between them. Per germline, CDR1 MNHEY and CDR2 SVGAGI. The source material was tumor-infiltrating naive CD4+ T cells sorted from the breast tumor. Subset of the sample: naive CD4+ T cells, CD4+CD45RA+CD25-. The sequence came from a female donor with breast cancer. The V and J genes are TRBV6-5 and TRBJ1-4; the D is unclear. CDR3 coding DNA: TGTGCCAGCAGTCGGAACGGGCCGTCTAATGAAAAACTGTTTTTT. Translation gives CASSRNGPSNEKLFF.